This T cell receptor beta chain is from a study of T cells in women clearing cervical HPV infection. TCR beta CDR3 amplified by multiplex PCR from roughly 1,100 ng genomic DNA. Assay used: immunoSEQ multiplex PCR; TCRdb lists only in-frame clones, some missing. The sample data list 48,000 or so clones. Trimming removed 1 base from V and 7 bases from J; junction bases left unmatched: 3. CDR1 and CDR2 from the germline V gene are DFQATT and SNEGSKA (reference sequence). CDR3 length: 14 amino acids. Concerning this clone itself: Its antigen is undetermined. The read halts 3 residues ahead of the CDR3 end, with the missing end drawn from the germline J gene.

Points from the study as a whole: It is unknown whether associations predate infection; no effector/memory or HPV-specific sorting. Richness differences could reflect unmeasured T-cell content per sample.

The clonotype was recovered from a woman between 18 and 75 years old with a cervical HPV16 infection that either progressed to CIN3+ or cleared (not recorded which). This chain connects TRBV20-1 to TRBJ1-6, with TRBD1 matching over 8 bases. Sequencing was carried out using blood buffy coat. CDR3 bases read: TGCAGTGCTAGAGTACAGGGGGAGAATTCACCC. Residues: CSARVQGENSP. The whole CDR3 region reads CSARVQGENSPLHF.